The 14 T cell receptor beta chains below were found in one sample sequenced in a study of blood T cell repertoires in COVID-19. TCRdb keeps only in-frame clones here, not all; method: immunoSEQ multiplex PCR. The profile covers a few hundred thousand clones, with 80% to 90% appearing a single time and less than 1.2% taken by the ten largest. The sequencing input was PBMCs or T cells enriched from blood (not recorded which). The source of these receptors is a man aged 18-30 years who had recovered from COVID-19.

V gene TRBV2 combines with J gene TRBJ1-5, with D hard to call. This CDR3 comprises 12 residues. CDR1 SNHLY and CDR2 FYNNEI come from the germline V gene. V lost 8 bases and J 9 bases, leaving 14 bases between the germline ends. The CDR3 spells CASQVPQRPQHF. CDR3 sequence (DNA): TGTGCCAGCCAGGTGCCACAACGGCCCCAGCATTTT.

This sequence joins TRBV7-9 and TRBJ1-6; 9 bases agree with TRBD1. After removal of 4 bases from V and 7 bases from J, the junction contained 11 bases not matched to a gene. The CDR3 spans 17 residues. Germline V CDR1 and CDR2: SEHNR, FQNEAQ (reference sequence). CDR3 nucleotides: TGTGCCAGCAGCTCCGGCGGACAGGGGATTCGAAATTCACCCCTCCACTTT. Its protein product is CASSSGGQGIRNSPLHF.

A single count supports this clone. This sequence joins TRBV7-9 and TRBJ2-7; a possible D gene is TRBD2 (6 bases). The CDR3 has 13 residues. Trimming cost V 1 base and J 6 bases, with 10 bases left between them. Germline CDR1 is SEHNR and CDR2 is FQNEAQ (reference sequence). CDR3 nucleotide sequence: TGTGCCAGCAGCTTAGGGGGAGGCAGCGAGCAGTACTTC. It yields the protein CASSLGGGSEQYF. Supplemented by reference TRBV7-9 and TRBJ2-7, the full variable domain reads DTGVSQNPRHKITKRGQNVTFRCDPISEHNRLYWYRQTLGQGPEFLTYFQNEAQLEKSRLLSDRFSAERPKGSFSTLEIQRTEQGDSAMYLCASSLGGGSEQYFGPGTRLTVT.

J is TRBJ1-3 and V is TRBV5-1; 12 nucleotides line up with TRBD1. V lost 3 bases and J lost 4; bases outside the gene matches: 11. Germline V lookup: CDR1 SGHRS, CDR2 YFSETQ. The CDR3 is 18 amino acids. The CDR3 here is CASSYSGTGGLYGNTIYF. The CDR3 region has the DNA TGCGCCAGCAGCTACTCCGGGACAGGGGGCCTGTACGGAAACACCATATATTTT.

In this sample, this clone turned up once. This rearrangement joins TRBV19 to TRBJ2-1; D not certain. Germline CDR1 and CDR2: LNHDA and SQIVND (reference sequence). CDR3 size: 14 residues. The V end lost 11 bases, the J end lost 2 bases, and 16 bases lay between the germline ends. CDR3 DNA sequence: TGTGCCGGGTTACTAACTTCACCCTACAATGAGCAGTTCTTC. Its protein product is CAGLLTSPYNEQFF.

The chain uses TRBV7-2 and TRBJ2-3; TRBD2 aligns across 8 bases. The germline V gene has CDR1 SGHTA and CDR2 FQGNSA. The CDR3 length is 16 residues. Trimming at V came to 5 bases and at J to 0 bases, leaving 7 bases not matched to a gene. CDR3 nucleotide sequence: TGTGCCAGCAGCCACAGACTAGCGAGAAGCACAGATACGCAGTATTTT. Encoded protein: CASSHRLARSTDTQYF.

The chain employs TRBV5-1 and TRBJ2-7, with a tentative D call TRBD1 (5 bases). From germline, CDR1 is SGHRS and CDR2 YFSETQ. Trimming removed 9 bases at V and 0 bases at J, with 22 bases between. The CDR3 extends over 16 amino acids. CDR3 protein: CANIPHRQRLSYEQYF. CDR3 nucleotides: TGCGCCAACATACCCCATCGACAGCGTCTCTCCTACGAGCAGTACTTC.

The rearrangement uses TRBV30 and TRBJ2-7; TRBD1 aligns across 8 bases. The CDR3 is 13 amino acids. The germline V gene has CDR1 GTSNPN and CDR2 SVGIG (reference sequence). After removal of 1 base from V and 6 bases from J, the junction contained 5 bases not matched to a gene. CDR3 nucleotide sequence: TGTGCCTGGAGTGAACAGGGGGTGGGCGAGCAGTACTTC. Its translation is CAWSEQGVGEQYF.

The chain joins TRBV18 to TRBJ2-1; tentatively, D is TRBD2 (6 bases). Germline V gene lookup returns CDR1 KGHSH and CDR2 LQKENI. This CDR3 comprises 13 residues. Trimming stripped 3 bases from V and 4 bases from J, with 7 bases between. The CDR3 bases are TGTGCCAGCTCACCCGGAGGGTACAATGAGCAGTTCTTC. As protein: CASSPGGYNEQFF. Looking up the rest from reference TRBV18 and TRBJ2-1 gives the full variable domain: NAGVMQNPRHLVRRRGQEARLRCSPMKGHSHVYWYRQLPEEGLKFMVYLQKENIIDESGMPKERFSAEFPKEGPSILRIQQVVRGDSAAYFCASSPGGYNEQFFGPGTRLTVL.

V and J are TRBV11-2 and TRBJ2-2; D is perhaps TRBD2 (6 bases). This CDR3 comprises 16 residues. CDR1 and CDR2 from the germline V gene are SGHAT and FQNNGV. The ends were cut back, 6 bases at V and 2 bases at J, with 16 bases in the middle. CDR3 in amino acids: CASSHLSGLNTGELFF. The CDR3 DNA is TGTGCCAGCAGTCACCTTTCGGGACTTAACACCGGGGAGCTGTTTTTT. Full variable domain (outside the CDR3, taken from reference TRBV11-2 and TRBJ2-2): EAGVAQSPRYKIIEKRQSVAFWCNPISGHATLYWYQQILGQGPKLLIQFQNNGVVDDSQLPKDRFSAERLKGVDSTLKIQPAKLEDSAVYLCASSHLSGLNTGELFFGEGSRLTVL.

The chain carries TRBV7-9 and TRBJ1-6; D may be TRBD1 (5 bases). V was shortened by 3 bases and J by 8 bases, with 11 bases between the two germline ends. The CDR3 sequence is 14 residues long. The germline CDR1 and CDR2 sequences are SEHNR and FQNEAQ (reference sequence). The CDR3 DNA reads as TGTGCCAGCAGCTTTTCTCCCAGGGATTCACCCCTCCACTTT. The encoded protein is CASSFSPRDSPLHF.

V usage is TRBV7-9 and J usage is TRBJ2-3; maybe TRBD1 (6 bases). The CDR3 length is 14 residues. Germline V CDR1 and CDR2: SEHNR, FQNEAQ (reference sequence). Trimming removed 11 bases from V and 1 base from J, with 16 bases in between. This chain's CDR3 is CAWGDRPGTDTQYF. The CDR3 DNA reads TGTGCCTGGGGAGACAGGCCGGGCACAGATACGCAGTATTTT. Full variable domain (missing parts from reference TRBV7-9 and TRBJ2-3): DTGVSQNPRHKITKRGQNVTFRCDPISEHNRLYWYRQTLGQGPEFLTYFQNEAQLEKSRLLSDRFSAERPKGSFSTLEIQRTEQGDSAMYLCAWGDRPGTDTQYFGPGTRLTVL.

This chain connects TRBV6-5 to TRBJ1-3, with a tentative D call TRBD1 (6 bases). The CDR3 sequence is 16 residues long. V gave up 0 bases and J gave up 2 bases, with 11 bases separating them. The V gene's germline CDR1 is MNHEY and CDR2 SVGAGI. CDR3 amino acids: CASSYSRDTPGNTIYF. The CDR3 DNA reads TGTGCCAGCAGTTACTCAAGGGACACCCCTGGAAACACCATATATTTT.

The V and J genes are TRBV20-1 and TRBJ1-1; D is ambiguous. This CDR3 region has 11 residues. Deletions cut 1 base from V and 10 bases from J, with 10 bases between. Per the germline V gene, CDR1 is DFQATT and CDR2 is SNEGSKA (reference sequence). CDR3 DNA sequence: TGCAGTGCTAGAGGGCCCTCGGGAGCTTTCTTT. It yields the protein CSARGPSGAFF.